This T cell receptor beta chain was retrieved from a study of blood T cell repertoires in COVID-19. The J segment lost 12 bases and the V segment lost 5 bases, leaving 7 bases of the junction unmatched. The CDR3 runs to 14 residues. Germline V gene sequence: CDR1 SGHTA, CDR2 FQGNSA. Generated by immunoSEQ multiplex PCR, the TCRdb table keeps only in-frame clones and is missing some. In the table there are approximately 360,000 clones, roughly four fifths of which are singletons. The chain has TRBV7-2 and TRBJ2-1; 13 nucleotides match TRBD2. The material sequenced was PBMCs or T cells enriched from blood (not recorded which). The source is a woman between 45 and 60 years old who had recovered from COVID-19. CDR3: CASSLGTSGIVQFF. For the CDR3, the DNA is TGTGCCAGCAGCCTCGGGACTAGCGGGATTGTGCAGTTCTTC. Full variable domain (missing parts from reference TRBV7-2 and TRBJ2-1): GAGVSQSPSNKVTEKGKDVELRCDPISGHTALYWYRQSLGQGLEFLIYFQGNSAPDKSGLPSDRFSAERTGGSVSTLTIQRTQQEDSAVYLCASSLGTSGIVQFFGPGTRLTVL.